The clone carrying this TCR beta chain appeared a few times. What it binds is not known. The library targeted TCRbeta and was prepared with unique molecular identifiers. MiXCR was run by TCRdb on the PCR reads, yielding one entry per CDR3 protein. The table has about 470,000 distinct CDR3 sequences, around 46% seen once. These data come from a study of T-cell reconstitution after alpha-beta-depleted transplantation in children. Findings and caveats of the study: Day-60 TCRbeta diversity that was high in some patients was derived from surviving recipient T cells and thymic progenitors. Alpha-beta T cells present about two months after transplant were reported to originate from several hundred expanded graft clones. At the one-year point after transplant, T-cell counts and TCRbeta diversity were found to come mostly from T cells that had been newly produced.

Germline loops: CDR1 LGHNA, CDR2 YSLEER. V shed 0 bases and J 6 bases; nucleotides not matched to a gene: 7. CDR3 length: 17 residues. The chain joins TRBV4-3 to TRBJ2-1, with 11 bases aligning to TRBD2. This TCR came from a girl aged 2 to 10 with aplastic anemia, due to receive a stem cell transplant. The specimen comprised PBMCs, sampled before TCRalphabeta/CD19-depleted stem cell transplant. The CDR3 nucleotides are TGCGCCAGCAGCCAAGACTTAATAGCGGGAGGGCTCAATGAGCAGTTCTTC. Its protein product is CASSQDLIAGGLNEQFF.